Listed below are T cell receptor beta chains from one sample, sequenced in a study of cytomegalovirus exposure and HLA in healthy donors. TCRdb's table, derived via immunoSEQ multiplex PCR, lists solely in-frame clones and lacks some. The sample has more than 75,000 clones, 70% to 80% seen once. Sequenced input: PBMCs. The receptors come from a man in his forties in good health and CMV-seropositive. Each CDR3 is given with its conserved first and last residue. D genes are given only for firm matches. A row's size may be missing; if present it is once, few, many or a size class.

v_gene: TRBV2; j_gene: TRBJ2-1; d_gene: NA; abundance: NA; CDR3nt: TGTGCCAGCAGTGAAGGCGACAATGAGCAGTTCTTC; CDR3aa: CASSEGDNEQFF
v_gene: TRBV2; j_gene: TRBJ2-7; d_gene: NA; abundance: few; CDR3nt: TGTGCCAGCAGGGACGACAGCTACGAGCAGTACTTC; CDR3aa: CASRDDSYEQYF
v_gene: TRBV27; j_gene: TRBJ2-7; d_gene: TRBD2; abundance: once; CDR3nt: TGTGCCAGCAGTTTAGCGGGAGGGCCGGTCGAGCAGTACTTC; CDR3aa: CASSLAGGPVEQYF
v_gene: TRBV7-2; j_gene: TRBJ2-7; d_gene: NA; abundance: NA; CDR3nt: TGTGCCAGCAGCCTCGAGAGGGCCTACGAGCAGTACTTC; CDR3aa: CASSLERAYEQYF
v_gene: TRBV5-1; j_gene: TRBJ2-1; d_gene: NA; abundance: NA; CDR3nt: TGCGCCAGCAGCTTGGATAGAGTAGAGCAGTTCTTC; CDR3aa: CASSLDRVEQFF
v_gene: TRBV19; j_gene: TRBJ2-5; d_gene: TRBD2; abundance: NA; CDR3nt: TGTGCCAGTAGTATCGGCGGGGGGGAGACCCAGTACTTC; CDR3aa: CASSIGGGETQYF
v_gene: TRBV5-6; j_gene: TRBJ1-2; d_gene: NA; abundance: NA; CDR3nt: TGTGCCAGCAGCTTGGGTCGGAGGACCAGCTATGGCTACACCTTC; CDR3aa: CASSLGRRTSYGYTF
v_gene: TRBV30; j_gene: TRBJ1-5; d_gene: TRBD1; abundance: NA; CDR3nt: TGTGCCTGGGATATGGGACAGGGGGCCGAGCCCCAGCATTTT; CDR3aa: CAWDMGQGAEPQHF
v_gene: TRBV6-6; j_gene: TRBJ2-7; d_gene: TRBD1; abundance: NA; CDR3nt: TGTGCCAGCAGTTACTCTCGGGGGACAGGGTCCTACGAGCAGTACTTC; CDR3aa: CASSYSRGTGSYEQYF
v_gene: TRBV6-8; j_gene: TRBJ1-1; d_gene: TRBD1; abundance: NA; CDR3nt: TGTGCCCCCCCGACTTGGGACAGGGGAAGAGAAACTGAAGCTTTCTTT; CDR3aa: CAPPTWDRGRETEAFF
v_gene: TRBV6-5; j_gene: TRBJ2-4; d_gene: NA; abundance: NA; CDR3nt: TGTGCCAGCAGTGAAATGGGCCAGGTAATATTC; CDR3aa: CASSEMGQVIF
v_gene: TRBV20-1; j_gene: TRBJ1-1; d_gene: NA; abundance: NA; CDR3nt: TGCAGTGCTAACGCAGGGTCTGAAGCTTTCTTT; CDR3aa: CSANAGSEAFF
v_gene: TRBV7-6; j_gene: TRBJ1-5; d_gene: NA; abundance: NA; CDR3nt: TGTGCCAGCAGCCCCTCCGGGGGGAATCAGCCCCAGCATTTT; CDR3aa: CASSPSGGNQPQHF
v_gene: TRBV5-4; j_gene: TRBJ1-2; d_gene: NA; abundance: NA; CDR3nt: TGTGCCAGCAGCTTGATTGAGGCGTTTGAGTTCGGCTACACCTTC; CDR3aa: CASSLIEAFEFGYTF
v_gene: TRBV4-2; j_gene: TRBJ2-7; d_gene: NA; abundance: few; CDR3nt: TGTGCCAGCAGTCAGGGTGGAGATATGGAGTACGAGCAGTACTTC; CDR3aa: CASSQGGDMEYEQYF
v_gene: TRBV30; j_gene: TRBJ2-1; d_gene: TRBD2; abundance: NA; CDR3nt: TGTGCCTGGGGACTAGCGGGAGGTCGCAATGAGCAGTTCTTC; CDR3aa: CAWGLAGGRNEQFF
v_gene: TRBV7-8; j_gene: TRBJ2-7; d_gene: NA; abundance: few; CDR3nt: TGTGCCAGTTTTTTCAAGCAGAGGGCGGCATACGAGCAGTACTTC; CDR3aa: CASFFKQRAAYEQYF
v_gene: TRBV18; j_gene: TRBJ2-5; d_gene: NA; abundance: NA; CDR3nt: TGTGCCAGCTCAAAGGAGCCGCAAGAGACCCAGTACTTC; CDR3aa: CASSKEPQETQYF
v_gene: TRBV10-2; j_gene: TRBJ2-1; d_gene: TRBD1; abundance: NA; CDR3nt: TGCGCCAGCACCGAAGGGACAGTCACCTACAATGAGCAGTTCTTC; CDR3aa: CASTEGTVTYNEQFF
v_gene: TRBV5-4; j_gene: TRBJ2-3; d_gene: NA; abundance: NA; CDR3nt: TGTGCCAGCAGTTCATCGGTAGGGGGAGATACGCAGTATTTT; CDR3aa: CASSSSVGGDTQYF
v_gene: TRBV18; j_gene: TRBJ1-1; d_gene: NA; abundance: NA; CDR3nt: TGTGCCAGCTCCCAAAGGGAGTTGAACACTGAAGCTTTCTTT; CDR3aa: CASSQRELNTEAFF
v_gene: TRBV6-5; j_gene: TRBJ1-1; d_gene: TRBD1; abundance: NA; CDR3nt: TGTGCCAGCAGGGGGACAGCAAACACTGAAGCTTTCTTT; CDR3aa: CASRGTANTEAFF
v_gene: TRBV28; j_gene: TRBJ1-3; d_gene: TRBD1; abundance: NA; CDR3nt: TGTGCCAGCGGACAGGGACAGGAAAACACCATATATTTT; CDR3aa: CASGQGQENTIYF
v_gene: TRBV30; j_gene: TRBJ2-1; d_gene: TRBD2; abundance: once; CDR3nt: TGTGCCTGGGAACTAGCGGGAGGATCAGAGCAGTTCTTC; CDR3aa: CAWELAGGSEQFF
v_gene: TRBV5-1; j_gene: TRBJ2-7; d_gene: NA; abundance: NA; CDR3nt: TGCGCCAGCAGCTTGGGGGGGGGACATACCTACGAGCAGTACTTC; CDR3aa: CASSLGGGHTYEQYF
v_gene: TRBV5-1; j_gene: TRBJ2-2; d_gene: NA; abundance: NA; CDR3nt: TGCGCCAGCAGCGTTGGGCTTAGTCCGTATGAGGGCACCGGGGAGCTGTTTTTT; CDR3aa: CASSVGLSPYEGTGELFF
v_gene: TRBV2; j_gene: TRBJ1-1; d_gene: NA; abundance: NA; CDR3nt: TGTGCCAGCAGTGACGGGCGGCTAGCAGAAGCTTTCTTT; CDR3aa: CASSDGRLAEAFF
v_gene: TRBV5-1; j_gene: TRBJ1-1; d_gene: TRBD1; abundance: few; CDR3nt: TGCGCCAGCAGCTCCCAGGGGGACACTGAAGCTTTCTTT; CDR3aa: CASSSQGDTEAFF
v_gene: TRBV5-1; j_gene: TRBJ1-1; d_gene: NA; abundance: few; CDR3nt: TGCGCCAGCAGCCCATTCGACAGGAACACTGAAGCTTTCTTT; CDR3aa: CASSPFDRNTEAFF
v_gene: TRBV5-1; j_gene: TRBJ1-6; d_gene: NA; abundance: few; CDR3nt: TGCGCCAGCAGCTTAGGGGGAACCTATAATTCACCCCTCCACTTT; CDR3aa: CASSLGGTYNSPLHF
v_gene: TRBV4-3; j_gene: TRBJ2-4; d_gene: NA; abundance: few; CDR3nt: TGCGCCAGCAGCCAAGATTACGGCCAGGTAGACATTCAGTACTTC; CDR3aa: CASSQDYGQVDIQYF